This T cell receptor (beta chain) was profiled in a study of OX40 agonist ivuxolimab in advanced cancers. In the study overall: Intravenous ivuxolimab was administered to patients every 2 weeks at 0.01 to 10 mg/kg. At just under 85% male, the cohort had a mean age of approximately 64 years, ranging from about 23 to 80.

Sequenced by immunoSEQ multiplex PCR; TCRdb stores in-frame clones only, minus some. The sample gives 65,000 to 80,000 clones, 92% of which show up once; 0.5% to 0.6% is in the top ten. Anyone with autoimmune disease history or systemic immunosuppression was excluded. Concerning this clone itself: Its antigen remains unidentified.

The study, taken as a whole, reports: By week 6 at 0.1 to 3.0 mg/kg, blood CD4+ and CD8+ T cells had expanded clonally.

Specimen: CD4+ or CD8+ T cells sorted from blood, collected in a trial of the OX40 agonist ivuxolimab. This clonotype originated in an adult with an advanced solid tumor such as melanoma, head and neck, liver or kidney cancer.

CDR3 nucleotides: TGTGCCAGCAGCCGACGAGCCTCGAAAGAGACCCAGTACTTC. The encoded protein is CASSRRASKETQYF. The chain couples TRBV5-8 to TRBJ2-5, with unresolved D. The ends were cut back, 4 bases at V and 3 bases at J, with 13 bases in the middle. From germline, CDR1 is SGHTS and CDR2 YDEGEE. The CDR3 runs to 14 residues. Supplemented by reference TRBV5-8 and TRBJ2-5, the full variable domain reads EAGVTQSPTHLIKTRGQQATLRCSPISGHTSVYWYQQALGLGLQFLLWYDEGEERNRGNFPPRFSGRQFPNYSSELNVNALELEDSALYLCASSRRASKETQYFGPGTRLLVL.